What follows are 12 T cell receptor beta chains derived from one specimen sequenced in a study of control samples from healthy donors and cancer patients. The repertoire was sequenced with immunoSEQ multiplex PCR; TCRdb's copy has only in-frame clones and lacks some. The table has some 130,000 clones, about 94% seen once. Specimen: blood. The receptors were gathered from a man younger than 45 in good health.

V is TRBV27 and J is TRBJ1-2, with D possibly matching TRBD1 (6 bases). V was clipped by 8 bases and J by 6 bases, with 22 bases between them. Per germline, CDR1 MNHEY and CDR2 SMNVEV (reference sequence). This CDR3 is 15 amino acids long. Here the CDR3 DNA reads TGTGCCAGCGGGACAACCGGGACCTCGGCCGATGGCTACACCTTC. Translating gives CASGTTGTSADGYTF.

This chain links TRBV10-3 with TRBJ2-7; possible D gene TRBD1, 5 bases. CDR3 length: 13 amino acids. CDR1 and CDR2 (germline): ENHRY, SYGVKD. V lost 6 bases and J lost 1, with 10 bases in between. The CDR3 DNA reads as TGTGCCATCAGGTCGGCAGGGTCCTACGAGCAGTACTTC. Residues: CAIRSAGSYEQYF.

The count of this clone is one. The chain carries TRBV12-3 or TRBV12-4 and TRBJ1-4; a weak D match, TRBD1 (5 bases). Trimming left V 3 bases short and J 8 bases short, with 10 bases between. The CDR3 is 13 amino acids. For the CDR3, the DNA is TGTGCCAGCAGTTTTTCGGGGGACGAAAAACTGTTTTTT. Protein product: CASSFSGDEKLFF.

V gene TRBV4-2 combines with J gene TRBJ1-1; 7 nucleotides match TRBD1. Losses at the gene ends were 4 bases for V and 5 bases for J; bases not matched to a gene: 13. Germline V gene sequence: CDR1 LGHNA, CDR2 YNFKEQ. The CDR3 contains 16 residues. This chain's CDR3 is CASSPQPGQTSTEAFF. The DNA of the CDR3 is TGTGCCAGCAGCCCGCAACCGGGACAGACGTCTACTGAAGCTTTCTTT.

This chain joins TRBV13 and TRBJ1-6; a possible D gene is TRBD1 (5 bases). Looked up from germline, CDR1 is PRHDT and CDR2 is FYEKMQ (reference sequence). This CDR3 has 14 amino acids. V lost 2 bases to trimming and J lost 10 bases, with 12 bases between them. DNA for the CDR3: TGTGCCAGCAGCTTAAGGGCAGGGCGGTCACCCCTCCACTTT. Translating it yields CASSLRAGRSPLHF.

The chain couples TRBV19 to TRBJ1-1; 10 nucleotides align to TRBD1. V shed 5 bases and J 8 bases; nucleotides not matched to a gene: 11. Germline CDR1 reads LNHDA; CDR2 reads SQIVND (reference sequence). This CDR3 contains 15 residues. CDR3 sequence: CASSARTGGRSEAFF. CDR3 in DNA: TGTGCCAGTAGTGCCAGGACAGGGGGACGTTCCGAAGCTTTCTTT.

The chain links TRBV6-6 to TRBJ1-1; D is ambiguous. The germline V gene encodes CDR1 MNHNY and CDR2 SVGAGI (reference sequence). The V end was cut by 2 bases, the J end by 3 bases, with 7 bases between. This CDR3 is 13 amino acids long. CDR3 in amino acids: CASSYVRDTEAFF. In DNA, the CDR3 is TGTGCCAGCAGTTACGTGCGGGACACTGAAGCTTTCTTT.

J is TRBJ2-2 and V is TRBV7-2; 7 bases align to TRBD1. There are 15 residues in the CDR3. The V gene's germline CDR1 is SGHTA and CDR2 FQGNSA. J lost 2 bases, V lost 0 bases, and 0 bases had no gene match. CDR3 loop: CASSLAGGNTGELFF. CDR3 DNA: TGTGCCAGCAGCTTAGCAGGGGGCAACACCGGGGAGCTGTTTTTT.

This chain links TRBV28 with TRBJ2-7; 11 nucleotides agree with TRBD2. The CDR3 is 15 amino acids. The V gene end was trimmed by 6 bases and the J gene end by 3 bases; junction bases not matched to a gene: 7. Germline assignment: CDR1 MDHEN and CDR2 SYDVKM. CDR3 sequence: CASSPGTSGDYEQYF. The CDR3, as DNA: TGTGCCAGCAGCCCCGGGACTAGCGGCGACTACGAGCAGTACTTC.

For the CDR3, the DNA is TGTGCCAGCAGTTATACTCGGAACACCGGGGAGCTGTTTTTT. As protein: CASSYTRNTGELFF. The chain combines TRBV6-5 with TRBJ2-2; unclear D gene. The V gene lost 3 bases and the J gene lost 1 base, with 6 bases spanning the gap. Germline V gene data show CDR1 as MNHEY and CDR2 as SVGAGI. The CDR3 is 14 residues long.

The chain carries TRBV27 and TRBJ1-3; no firm D call. V was pared by 0 bases and J by 7 bases, with 7 bases between. The germline CDR1 and CDR2 sequences are MNHEY and SMNVEV (reference sequence). This CDR3 spans 13 amino acids. CDR3 sequence: CASSLSFGNTIYF. CDR3 sequence (DNA): TGTGCCAGCAGTTTATCCTTCGGGAACACCATATATTTT.

This chain links TRBV7-9 with TRBJ1-4, with 8 bases matching TRBD1. V lost 4 bases to trimming and J lost 5 bases; unmatched junction nucleotides: 9. Germline values: CDR1 SEHNR, CDR2 FQNEAQ (reference sequence). The CDR3 is made up of 16 amino acids. In nucleotides, the CDR3 is TGTGCCAGCAGCTCCAAGACAGGGGCCGTCAATGAAAAACTGTTTTTT. The encoded protein is CASSSKTGAVNEKLFF.